These 19 T cell receptor beta chains share one sample of origin, sequenced in a study of blood T cell repertoires in COVID-19. Clones were sequenced by immunoSEQ multiplex PCR, and TCRdb holds only the in-frame ones, with some missing. Among under 250,000 clones listed, roughly 75% were seen once. Sequenced material: peripheral blood. The receptors stem from a woman aged 70-85 years with acute or convalescent COVID-19.

The chain recombines TRBV19 with TRBJ1-5, with D maybe TRBD1 (6 bases). With 9 bases removed from V and 5 bases from J, the gap between germline ends came to 17 bases. In germline, CDR1 is LNHDA, CDR2 SQIVND (reference sequence). This CDR3 spans 14 amino acids. The CDR3 nucleotides are TGTGCCAGCAAACAGGGCATGAGGGATCAGCCCCAGCATTTT. Amino acid sequence: CASKQGMRDQPQHF.

The CDR3 reads CASSQESGLNTEAFF. The CDR3 bases are TGTGCCAGCAGCCAAGAGTCAGGGCTGAACACTGAAGCTTTCTTT. The chain recombines TRBV3-1 (or the pseudogene TRBV3-2) with TRBJ1-1; possible D gene TRBD1, 5 bases. Germline V gene sequence: CDR1 LGHDT, CDR2 YNNKEL (reference sequence). V shed 0 bases and J shed 0 bases, with 8 bases lying between them. The CDR3 has 15 residues.

This clone was detected once. The genes are TRBV30 and TRBJ1-5; weak D call: TRBD1 (6 bases). With 4 bases removed from V and 8 bases from J, the gap between germline ends came to 15 bases. The germline CDR1 and CDR2 sequences are GTSNPN and SVGIG (reference sequence). This CDR3 contains 13 residues. CDR3: CAWTRGGAEPQHF. DNA of the CDR3: TGTGCCTGGACCCGGGGGGGGGCAGAGCCCCAGCATTTT.

CDR3 sequence reads: CASSALAGIETQYF. The CDR3 DNA is TGTGCCAGCAGCGCCCTAGCGGGAATAGAGACCCAGTACTTC. This sequence joins TRBV9 and TRBJ2-5, with TRBD2 matching 9 bases. J was trimmed by 4 bases and V by 3 bases; bases with no gene match: 4. The CDR3 sequence is 14 residues long. In germline, CDR1 is SGDLS, CDR2 YYNGEE.

The rearrangement uses TRBV29-1 and TRBJ1-1; TRBD1 matches at 9 bases. CDR1 SQVTM and CDR2 ANQGSEA come from the germline V gene. After removal of 6 bases from V and 6 bases from J, the junction contained 5 bases not matched to a gene. The CDR3 has 12 amino acids. The CDR3 bases are TGCAGCGTGGGCAGGACAGGGGCTGAAGCTTTCTTT. It specifies CSVGRTGAEAFF.

The chain carries TRBV2 and TRBJ1-1; D is ambiguous. This CDR3 is 13 amino acids long. The germline gives CDR1 SNHLY, CDR2 FYNNEI. The V end lost 4 bases, the J end lost 2 bases, and 8 bases lay between the germline ends. The CDR3 loop is CASSGSRNTEAFF. DNA of the CDR3: TGTGCCAGCAGTGGGTCGAGAAACACTGAAGCTTTCTTT.

The rearrangement links TRBV29-1 to TRBJ2-1; D unresolved. Germline loops: CDR1 SQVTM, CDR2 ANQGSEA. Trimming pared 2 bases from V and 6 bases from J, leaving 11 bases between. CDR3 length equals 13 residues. The CDR3 bases are TGCAGCGTTGAAACAAACCAGGCCAATGAGCAGTTCTTC. Translating it yields CSVETNQANEQFF.

The V call is TRBV4-1, the J call TRBJ2-1, with 8 bases identical to TRBD2. V was pared by 4 bases and J by 2 bases, with 7 bases of the junction left unmatched. The germline CDR1 and CDR2 sequences are MGHRA and YSYEKL. The CDR3 is 16 amino acids. The CDR3 nucleotides read TGCGCCAGCAGCCCCCCGACTAGCGCGGCCTACAATGAGCAGTTCTTC. Translated: CASSPPTSAAYNEQFF.

The V call is TRBV27, the J call TRBJ1-6; D is possibly TRBD1 (6 bases). This CDR3 is built from 15 residues. Trimming left V 6 bases short and J 8 bases short, with 17 bases between. CDR1 and CDR2 from the germline V gene are MNHEY and SMNVEV (reference sequence). The CDR3 here is CASRLFGGADSPLHF. DNA for the CDR3: TGTGCCAGCAGACTCTTTGGGGGCGCGGATTCACCCCTCCACTTT.

V and J are TRBV6-6 and TRBJ1-1, with D possibly matching TRBD1 (5 bases). CDR1 and CDR2 (germline): MNHNY, SVGAGI (reference sequence). The CDR3 covers 11 residues. CDR3 in DNA: TGTAAAAGCGGGGGTCTCACTGAAGCTTTCTTT. This sequence encodes CKSGGLTEAFF.

The chain employs TRBV28 and TRBJ1-1; D remains ambiguous. V was clipped by 6 bases and J by 5 bases, with 7 bases between them. Germline V gene sequence: CDR1 MDHEN, CDR2 SYDVKM. The CDR3 has 11 residues. DNA of the CDR3: TGTGCCAGCAGCCGAGGGACTGAAGCTTTCTTT. Encoded protein: CASSRGTEAFF.

CDR3 DNA: TGTGCCAGCAGCATACAGGGGGCCCCATACGAGCAGTACTTC. Translating it yields CASSIQGAPYEQYF. The chain combines TRBV25-1 with TRBJ2-7; 9 nucleotides agree with TRBD1. V lost 6 bases, J lost 4 bases, and 7 bases stayed unmatched. The CDR3 has 14 residues. Germline V gives CDR1 MGHDK, CDR2 SYGVNS.

Only a few counts were recorded for this clone. The chain employs TRBV7-8 and TRBJ2-1; 7 nucleotides line up with TRBD2. The CDR3 is made up of 15 amino acids. Trimming removed 5 bases from V and 8 bases from J; junction bases left unmatched: 12. From germline, CDR1 is SGHVS and CDR2 FQNEAQ. This CDR3 is CASSQTSAKGHEQFF. The DNA for the CDR3 is TGTGCCAGCAGCCAAACTAGCGCGAAGGGGCATGAGCAGTTCTTC.

The genes are TRBV19 and TRBJ1-2; D gene unclear. Germline values: CDR1 LNHDA, CDR2 SQIVND (reference sequence). This CDR3 contains 13 residues. With 1 base removed from V and 2 bases from J, the gap between germline ends came to 5 bases. In DNA form, the CDR3 reads TGTGCCAGTAGTATAGGTGCGAACTATGGCTACACCTTC. This encodes CASSIGANYGYTF.

This clone was detected only once. The chain links TRBV18 to TRBJ2-1; D might be TRBD1 (5 bases). The CDR3 sequence is 15 residues long. From germline, CDR1 is KGHSH and CDR2 LQKENI. With 8 bases removed from V and 4 bases from J, the gap between germline ends came to 18 bases. In nucleotides, the CDR3 is TGTGCCAGCGCTTACAGCTCCCAGGGTTACAATGAGCAGTTCTTC. This codes for CASAYSSQGYNEQFF.

About this clone: Different DNA sequences within this sample yield the same CDR3. This rearrangement joins TRBV18 to TRBJ2-3; 10 bases map to TRBD2. Germline assignment: CDR1 KGHSH and CDR2 LQKENI. The CDR3 is 15 residues long. After removal of 3 bases from V and 0 bases from J, the junction contained 0 bases not matched to a gene. In DNA form, the CDR3 reads TGTGCCAGCTCACCGACTAGCGGGAGCACAGATACGCAGTATTTT. Residues: CASSPTSGSTDTQYF. Supplemented by reference TRBV18 and TRBJ2-3, the full variable domain reads NAGVMQNPRHLVRRRGQEARLRCSPMKGHSHVYWYRQLPEEGLKFMVYLQKENIIDESGMPKERFSAEFPKEGPSILRIQQVVRGDSAAYFCASSPTSGSTDTQYFGPGTRLTVL.

The chain joins TRBV2 to TRBJ2-4, with TRBD1 as a possible D gene (6 bases). The ends were cut back, 2 bases at V and 5 bases at J, with 7 bases in the middle. Germline V gene data show CDR1 as SNHLY and CDR2 as FYNNEI. The CDR3 has 13 amino acids. Written as DNA, the CDR3 is TGTGCCAGCAGTGAAAACAGGGAAAACATTCAGTACTTC. This encodes CASSENRENIQYF.

The table lists this clone with a few counts. The chain joins TRBV28 to TRBJ1-1, with D perhaps matching TRBD1 (6 bases). This CDR3 is 16 amino acids long. CDR1 is MDHEN and CDR2 is SYDVKM in the germline V gene. Between the trimmed V and J ends, which lost 4 bases and 5 bases, there was a span of 20 bases. As DNA, the CDR3 is TGTGCCAGCAGTTCCTGGGGGGGGCGCGTGGGGACTGAAGCTTTCTTT. It yields the protein CASSSWGGRVGTEAFF.

The chain employs TRBV9 and TRBJ2-5, with D possibly being TRBD2 (6 bases). The germline gives CDR1 SGDLS, CDR2 YYNGEE. The length of the CDR3 is 12 residues. Deletions cut 3 bases from V and 5 bases from J, with 8 bases between. The CDR3, as DNA: TGTGCCAGCAGCGCGGCGGGGGAGACCCAGTACTTC. This gives the protein CASSAAGETQYF.